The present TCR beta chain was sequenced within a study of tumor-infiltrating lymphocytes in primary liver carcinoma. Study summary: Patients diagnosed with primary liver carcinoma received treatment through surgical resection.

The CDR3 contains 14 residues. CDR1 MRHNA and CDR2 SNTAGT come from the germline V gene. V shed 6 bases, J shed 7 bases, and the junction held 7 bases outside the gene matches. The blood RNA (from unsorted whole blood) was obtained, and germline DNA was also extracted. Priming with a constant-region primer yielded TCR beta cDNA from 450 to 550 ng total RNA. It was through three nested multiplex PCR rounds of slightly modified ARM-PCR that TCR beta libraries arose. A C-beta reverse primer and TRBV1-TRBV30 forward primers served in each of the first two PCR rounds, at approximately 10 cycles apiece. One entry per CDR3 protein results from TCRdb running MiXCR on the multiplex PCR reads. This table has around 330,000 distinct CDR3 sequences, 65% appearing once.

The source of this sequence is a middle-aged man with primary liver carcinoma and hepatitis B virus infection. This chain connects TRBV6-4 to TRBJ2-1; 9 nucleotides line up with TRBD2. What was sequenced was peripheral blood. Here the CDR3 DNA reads TGTGCCAGCAGCACCGGGCTAGCGGGGAATGAGCAGTTCTTC. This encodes CASSTGLAGNEQFF.